Each of the 3 T cell receptor beta chains below was sequenced from the same sample in a study of T cells in Graves' hyperthyroidism and ophthalmopathy. What was amplified from RNA transcripts were TCR beta CDR3 regions. Carried out on the TCR CDR3, a first-round RT-PCR used the HTBI primer set. In TCRdb, the multiplex PCR reads were re-called with MiXCR into one record per CDR3 protein. The sample includes around 250,000 distinct CDR3 sequences, about 24% of them seen just once. The source material was blood. The receptors originated from a woman in her forties with Graves' ophthalmopathy.

This clonotype was counted many times. This rearrangement joins TRBV15 to TRBJ2-5, with D possibly being TRBD1 (6 bases). The CDR3 contains 15 residues. V shed 4 bases and J shed 0 bases, with 12 bases lying between them. Germline V gives CDR1 LNHNV, CDR2 YYDKDF (reference sequence). CDR3 residues: CATSTTGQYQETQYF. The DNA for the CDR3 is TGTGCCACCAGCACCACAGGACAGTACCAAGAGACCCAGTACTTC.

Many counts were recorded for this clonotype. The chain has TRBV28 and TRBJ2-6; 14 positions match TRBD2. The CDR3 has 18 residues. Germline CDR1 MDHEN, CDR2 SYDVKM. V dropped 5 bases and J dropped 1; count of bases not matched to a gene: 4. CDR3 residues: CASSPGLAGDSGANVLTF. DNA of the CDR3: TGTGCCAGCAGTCCGGGACTAGCGGGAGATTCTGGGGCCAACGTCCTGACTTTC.

This clonotype showed up many times. The V gene is TRBV10-3, the J gene TRBJ1-5, with TRBD1 matching over 9 bases. The CDR3 is 19 amino acids. Germline V gene lookup returns CDR1 ENHRY and CDR2 SYGVKD. The V and J ends lost 3 bases and 0 bases, in that order; junction bases with no gene match: 12. The CDR3 region has the DNA TGTGCCATCAGTGATCACGACAGGGGGTATTTGTATAGCAATCAGCCCCAGCATTTT. This codes for CAISDHDRGYLYSNQPQHF.